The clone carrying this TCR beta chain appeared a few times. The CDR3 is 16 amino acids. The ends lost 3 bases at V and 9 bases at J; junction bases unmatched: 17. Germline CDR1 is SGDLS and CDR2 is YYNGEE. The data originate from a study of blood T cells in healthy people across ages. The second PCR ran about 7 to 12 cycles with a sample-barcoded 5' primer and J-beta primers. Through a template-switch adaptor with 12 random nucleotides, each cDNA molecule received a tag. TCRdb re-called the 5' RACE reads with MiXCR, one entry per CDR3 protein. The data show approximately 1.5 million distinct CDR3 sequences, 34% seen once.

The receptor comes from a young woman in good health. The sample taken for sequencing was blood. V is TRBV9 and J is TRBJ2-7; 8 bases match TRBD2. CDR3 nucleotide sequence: TGTGCCAGCAGCGCCCGTGGGGGGACTAGGGAGGGAACGCAGTACTTC. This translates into CASSARGGTREGTQYF.